The rows below give T cell receptor beta chains drawn from one sample of a study of T cell changes during pregnancy in multiple sclerosis. Produced via immunoSEQ multiplex PCR; TCRdb's table is partial and in-frame only. The table includes some 50,000 clones, just over 90% detected once. The input for sequencing was CD4+ T cells from peripheral blood mononuclear cells, taken in the second trimester of pregnancy. These receptor sequences come from a female donor with multiple sclerosis, enrolled in a pregnancy study. Each CDR3 is given with its conserved first and last residue. Fields, in order: J gene, D gene, V gene, clone size, CDR3 protein. D genes are given only for firm matches. The size of a clone is reported for some rows only, either as once, few or many, or as a class for expanded clones.

J gene: TRBJ2-1; D gene: TRBD2; V gene: TRBV14; clone size: .; CDR3 protein: CASSPLDEAGRDFF
J gene: TRBJ1-2; D gene: .; V gene: TRBV6-1; clone size: once; CDR3 protein: CASSSGPRYGYTF
J gene: TRBJ2-3; D gene: TRBD2; V gene: TRBV7-6; clone size: .; CDR3 protein: CASSTQTSGSTTNTDTQYF
J gene: TRBJ2-7; D gene: TRBD2; V gene: TRBV9; clone size: .; CDR3 protein: CASSVGETSGSFSYEQYF
J gene: TRBJ2-7; D gene: .; V gene: TRBV29-1; clone size: .; CDR3 protein: CSVQGRGPHYEQYF
J gene: TRBJ2-7; D gene: TRBD2; V gene: TRBV5-1; clone size: .; CDR3 protein: CASSLGQREGRNEQYF
J gene: TRBJ2-7; D gene: .; V gene: TRBV4-2; clone size: once; CDR3 protein: CASSQAGSTYEQYF
J gene: TRBJ1-1; D gene: .; V gene: TRBV9; clone size: .; CDR3 protein: CASSVGPGREGMNTEAFF
J gene: TRBJ1-5; D gene: TRBD1; V gene: TRBV7-8; clone size: .; CDR3 protein: CASSDRVGNQPQHF
J gene: TRBJ2-1; D gene: TRBD2; V gene: TRBV11-2; clone size: .; CDR3 protein: CASSLERDGYNEQFF
J gene: TRBJ1-5; D gene: .; V gene: TRBV7-9; clone size: few; CDR3 protein: CASSTGGFQPQHF
J gene: TRBJ1-6; D gene: .; V gene: TRBV18; clone size: .; CDR3 protein: CASSRAGSLNSPLHF
J gene: TRBJ2-5; D gene: TRBD2; V gene: TRBV6-5; clone size: .; CDR3 protein: CASSYSLRGAGETQYF
J gene: TRBJ2-2; D gene: TRBD1; V gene: TRBV6-1; clone size: .; CDR3 protein: CASRETGAGELFF
J gene: TRBJ1-5; D gene: .; V gene: TRBV19; clone size: .; CDR3 protein: CASTDRDYQPQHF
J gene: TRBJ2-5; D gene: TRBD1; V gene: TRBV7-8; clone size: .; CDR3 protein: CASSSWTGGREETQYF
J gene: TRBJ1-2; D gene: .; V gene: TRBV6-5; clone size: .; CDR3 protein: CASSYLDRRGYGYTF
J gene: TRBJ2-3; D gene: TRBD2; V gene: TRBV9; clone size: .; CDR3 protein: CASSVWEGRTDTQYF
J gene: TRBJ1-5; D gene: TRBD1; V gene: TRBV30; clone size: .; CDR3 protein: CAWTPGTGSHQPQHF
J gene: TRBJ2-3; D gene: TRBD2; V gene: TRBV19; clone size: .; CDR3 protein: CASSLLAGDTDTQYF
J gene: TRBJ2-1; D gene: TRBD1; V gene: TRBV7-9; clone size: .; CDR3 protein: CASSPRQGLDNEQFF
J gene: TRBJ2-7; D gene: .; V gene: TRBV5-1; clone size: .; CDR3 protein: CASSLTLDTYEQYF
J gene: TRBJ2-3; D gene: .; V gene: TRBV4-1; clone size: .; CDR3 protein: CASSQTATDTQYF
J gene: TRBJ1-1; D gene: TRBD1; V gene: TRBV6-6; clone size: .; CDR3 protein: CASRPDRGQEAFF
J gene: TRBJ1-5; D gene: .; V gene: TRBV7-8; clone size: .; CDR3 protein: CASSLGSGARSNQPQHF
J gene: TRBJ2-1; D gene: TRBD1; V gene: TRBV9; clone size: .; CDR3 protein: CASSVDEAGGLRDEQFF
J gene: TRBJ2-3; D gene: .; V gene: TRBV5-1; clone size: .; CDR3 protein: CASSLATGASTDTQYF
J gene: TRBJ2-2; D gene: TRBD1; V gene: TRBV5-1; clone size: .; CDR3 protein: CASVSGQQTGELFF
J gene: TRBJ2-1; D gene: .; V gene: TRBV9; clone size: .; CDR3 protein: CASSVGGENEQFF
J gene: TRBJ2-1; D gene: .; V gene: TRBV6-4; clone size: .; CDR3 protein: CASSGTFSRDWTRNEQFF
J gene: TRBJ1-2; D gene: TRBD1; V gene: TRBV29-1; clone size: .; CDR3 protein: CSVELSGGTGDGYTF
J gene: TRBJ2-7; D gene: .; V gene: TRBV19; clone size: .; CDR3 protein: CASSTDRALEQYF
J gene: TRBJ2-1; D gene: TRBD2; V gene: TRBV18; clone size: .; CDR3 protein: CASSPLAGGHNEQFF
J gene: TRBJ2-1; D gene: TRBD2; V gene: TRBV27; clone size: .; CDR3 protein: CASTSLGLAGDNEQFF
J gene: TRBJ1-2; D gene: .; V gene: TRBV14; clone size: .; CDR3 protein: CASSQLASGNYGYTF
J gene: TRBJ1-1; D gene: .; V gene: TRBV6-6; clone size: .; CDR3 protein: CASSPLQANTEAFF
J gene: TRBJ1-4; D gene: .; V gene: TRBV10-3; clone size: .; CDR3 protein: CAISDGLGNEKLFF
J gene: TRBJ1-2; D gene: .; V gene: TRBV9; clone size: once; CDR3 protein: CASSEAGANYGYTF
J gene: TRBJ1-1; D gene: .; V gene: TRBV19; clone size: .; CDR3 protein: CASSIGPTEAFF
J gene: TRBJ2-7; D gene: .; V gene: TRBV28; clone size: few; CDR3 protein: CASRMDSQVSYEQYF
J gene: TRBJ2-1; D gene: TRBD2; V gene: TRBV5-4; clone size: .; CDR3 protein: CASSQAGAIYNEQFF
J gene: TRBJ2-2; D gene: TRBD2; V gene: TRBV5-1; clone size: .; CDR3 protein: CASSWPWTSGGDTGELFF
J gene: TRBJ2-1; D gene: TRBD2; V gene: TRBV5-8; clone size: .; CDR3 protein: CASSTGTSGYNEQFF
J gene: TRBJ1-2; D gene: TRBD1; V gene: TRBV19; clone size: .; CDR3 protein: CASSRRGQGINYGYTF
J gene: TRBJ2-3; D gene: .; V gene: TRBV7-2; clone size: .; CDR3 protein: CASSFTASTDTQYF
J gene: TRBJ2-1; D gene: .; V gene: TRBV7-3; clone size: .; CDR3 protein: CASSVHPSVNEQFF
J gene: TRBJ2-1; D gene: TRBD2; V gene: TRBV7-8; clone size: .; CDR3 protein: CASSLPPVGTSGTDEQFF
J gene: TRBJ2-1; D gene: .; V gene: TRBV19; clone size: once; CDR3 protein: CASGLPEQFF
J gene: TRBJ2-7; D gene: TRBD1; V gene: TRBV19; clone size: once; CDR3 protein: CASSRRTGGYEQYF
J gene: TRBJ2-1; D gene: TRBD2; V gene: TRBV10-3; clone size: .; CDR3 protein: CAISATSVNEQFF
J gene: TRBJ2-2; D gene: TRBD2; V gene: TRBV11-2; clone size: .; CDR3 protein: CASSRGLAGNTGELFF